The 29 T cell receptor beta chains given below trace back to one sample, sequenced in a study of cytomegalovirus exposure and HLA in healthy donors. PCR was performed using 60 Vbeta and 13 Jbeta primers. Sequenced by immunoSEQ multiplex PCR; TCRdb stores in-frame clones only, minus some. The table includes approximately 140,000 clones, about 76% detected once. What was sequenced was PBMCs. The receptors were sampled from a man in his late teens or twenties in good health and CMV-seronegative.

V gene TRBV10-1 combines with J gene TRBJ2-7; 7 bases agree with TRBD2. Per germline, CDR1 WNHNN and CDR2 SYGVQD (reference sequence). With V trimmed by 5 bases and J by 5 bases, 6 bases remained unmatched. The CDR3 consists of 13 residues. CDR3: CASSRPGGDEQYF. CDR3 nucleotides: TGCGCCAGCAGTAGGCCGGGAGGAGACGAGCAGTACTTC.

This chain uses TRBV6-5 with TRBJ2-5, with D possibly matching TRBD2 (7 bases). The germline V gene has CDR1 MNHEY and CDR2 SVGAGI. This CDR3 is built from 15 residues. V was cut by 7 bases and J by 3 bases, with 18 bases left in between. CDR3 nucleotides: TGTGCCAGCACGCTACGGGGGGCAGGAAAAGAGACCCAGTACTTC. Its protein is CASTLRGAGKETQYF.

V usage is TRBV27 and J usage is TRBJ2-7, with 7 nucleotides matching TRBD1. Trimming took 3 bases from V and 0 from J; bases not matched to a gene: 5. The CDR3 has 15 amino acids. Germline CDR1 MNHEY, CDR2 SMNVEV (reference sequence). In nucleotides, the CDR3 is TGTGCCAGCAGTTTCTCGGGACAGATCTCCTACGAGCAGTACTTC. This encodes CASSFSGQISYEQYF.

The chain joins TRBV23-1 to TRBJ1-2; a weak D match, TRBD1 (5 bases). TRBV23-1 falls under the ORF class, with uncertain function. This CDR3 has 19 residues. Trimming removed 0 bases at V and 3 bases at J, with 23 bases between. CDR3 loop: CASSQSLETAKMFDYGYTF. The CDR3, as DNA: TGCGCCAGCAGTCAATCGCTGGAGACAGCGAAGATGTTCGACTATGGCTACACCTTC.

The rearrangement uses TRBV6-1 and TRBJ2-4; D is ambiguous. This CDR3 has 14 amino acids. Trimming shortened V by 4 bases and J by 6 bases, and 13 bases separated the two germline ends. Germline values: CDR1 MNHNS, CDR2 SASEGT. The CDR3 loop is CASSVGQILNIQYF. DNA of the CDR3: TGTGCCAGCAGTGTTGGGCAGATACTAAACATTCAGTACTTC.

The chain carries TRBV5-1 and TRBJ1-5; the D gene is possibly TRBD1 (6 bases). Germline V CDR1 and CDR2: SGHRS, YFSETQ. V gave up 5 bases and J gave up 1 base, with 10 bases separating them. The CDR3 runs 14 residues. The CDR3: CASSPGQSNQPQHF. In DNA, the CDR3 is TGCGCCAGCAGTCCCGGACAGAGCAATCAGCCCCAGCATTTT. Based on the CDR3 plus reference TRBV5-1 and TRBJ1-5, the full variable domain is KAGVTQTPRYLIKTRGQQVTLSCSPISGHRSVSWYQQTPGQGLQFLFEYFSETQRNKGNFPGRFSGRQFSNSRSEMNVSTLELGDSALYLCASSPGQSNQPQHFGDGTRLSIL.

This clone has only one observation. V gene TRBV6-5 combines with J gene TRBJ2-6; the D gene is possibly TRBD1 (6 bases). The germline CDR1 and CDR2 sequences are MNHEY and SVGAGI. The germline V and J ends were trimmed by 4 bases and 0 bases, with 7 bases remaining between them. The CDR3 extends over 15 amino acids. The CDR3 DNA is TGTGCCAGCAGTTTACAGGGCTCTGGGGCCAACGTCCTGACTTTC. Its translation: CASSLQGSGANVLTF.

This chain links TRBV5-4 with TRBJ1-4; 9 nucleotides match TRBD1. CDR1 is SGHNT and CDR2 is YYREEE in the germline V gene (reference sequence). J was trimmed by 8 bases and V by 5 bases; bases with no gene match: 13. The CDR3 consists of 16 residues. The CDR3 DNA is TGTGCCAGCAGTACGGGACAGGGCATGAACGGGGAAAAACTGTTTTTT. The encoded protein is CASSTGQGMNGEKLFF.

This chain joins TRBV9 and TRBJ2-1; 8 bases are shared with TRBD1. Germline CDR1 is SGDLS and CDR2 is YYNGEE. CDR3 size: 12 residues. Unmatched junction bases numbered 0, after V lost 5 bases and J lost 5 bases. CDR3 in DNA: TGTGCCAGCAGGGGACAGGACAATGAGCAGTTCTTC. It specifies CASRGQDNEQFF.

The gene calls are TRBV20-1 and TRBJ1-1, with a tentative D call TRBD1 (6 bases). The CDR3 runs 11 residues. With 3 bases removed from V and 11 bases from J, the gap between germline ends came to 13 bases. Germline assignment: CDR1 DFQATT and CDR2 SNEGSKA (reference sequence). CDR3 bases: TGCAGTGCTAGGGGAGCAGGGGAGGCTTTCTTT. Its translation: CSARGAGEAFF.

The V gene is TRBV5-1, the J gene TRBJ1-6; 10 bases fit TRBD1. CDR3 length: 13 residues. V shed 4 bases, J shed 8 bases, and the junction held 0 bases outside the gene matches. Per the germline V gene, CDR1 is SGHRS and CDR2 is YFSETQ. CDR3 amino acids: CASSGTGDSPLHF. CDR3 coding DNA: TGCGCCAGCAGCGGGACAGGGGATTCACCCCTCCACTTT.

The CDR3 region has the DNA TGTGCCAGCAGCCGGACAGGAGGGGAAAATCAGCCCCAGCATTTT. Amino acid sequence: CASSRTGGENQPQHF. The chain carries TRBV4-2 and TRBJ1-5; 7 nucleotides match TRBD1. J was trimmed by 4 bases and V by 4 bases; bases with no gene match: 7. Germline V gene sequence: CDR1 LGHNA, CDR2 YNFKEQ. This CDR3 is built from 15 residues.

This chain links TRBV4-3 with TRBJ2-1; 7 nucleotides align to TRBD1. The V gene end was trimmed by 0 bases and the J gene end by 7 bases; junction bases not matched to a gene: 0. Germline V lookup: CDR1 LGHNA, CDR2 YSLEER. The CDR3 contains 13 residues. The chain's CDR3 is CASSQEDRNEQFF. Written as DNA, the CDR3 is TGCGCCAGCAGCCAAGAGGACAGGAATGAGCAGTTCTTC.

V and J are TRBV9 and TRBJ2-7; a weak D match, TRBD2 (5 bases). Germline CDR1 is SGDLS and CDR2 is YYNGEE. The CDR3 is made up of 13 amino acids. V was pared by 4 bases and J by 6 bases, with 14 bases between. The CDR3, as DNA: TGTGCCAGCAGCCCCCGGGGTTGGTCCGAGCAGTACTTC. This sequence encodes CASSPRGWSEQYF.

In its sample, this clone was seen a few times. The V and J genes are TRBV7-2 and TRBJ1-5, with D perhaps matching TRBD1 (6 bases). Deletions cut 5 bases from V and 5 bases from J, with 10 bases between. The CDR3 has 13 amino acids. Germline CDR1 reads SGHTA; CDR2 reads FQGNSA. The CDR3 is CASSLHRDQPQHF. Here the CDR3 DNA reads TGTGCCAGCAGCCTTCACAGGGATCAGCCCCAGCATTTT.

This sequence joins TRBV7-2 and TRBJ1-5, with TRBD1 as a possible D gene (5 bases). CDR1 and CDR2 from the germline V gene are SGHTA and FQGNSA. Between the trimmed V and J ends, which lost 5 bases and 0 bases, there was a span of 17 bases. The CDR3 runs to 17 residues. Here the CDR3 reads CASSPEGGGFSNQPQHF. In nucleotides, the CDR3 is TGTGCCAGCAGCCCGGAGGGTGGGGGGTTTAGCAATCAGCCCCAGCATTTT.

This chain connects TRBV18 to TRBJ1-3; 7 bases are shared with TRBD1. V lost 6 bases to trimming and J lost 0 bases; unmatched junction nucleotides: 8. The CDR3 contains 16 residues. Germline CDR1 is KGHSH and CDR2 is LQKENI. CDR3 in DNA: TGTGCCAGCTCCCCTGGACAGGCGCGCTCTGGAAACACCATATATTTT. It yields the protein CASSPGQARSGNTIYF.

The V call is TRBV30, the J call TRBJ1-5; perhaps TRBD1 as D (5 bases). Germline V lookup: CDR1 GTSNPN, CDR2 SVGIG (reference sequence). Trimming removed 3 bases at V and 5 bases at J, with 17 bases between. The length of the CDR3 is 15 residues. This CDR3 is CAWRPAVGEDQPQHF. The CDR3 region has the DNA TGTGCCTGGAGACCGGCAGTAGGGGAGGATCAGCCCCAGCATTTT.

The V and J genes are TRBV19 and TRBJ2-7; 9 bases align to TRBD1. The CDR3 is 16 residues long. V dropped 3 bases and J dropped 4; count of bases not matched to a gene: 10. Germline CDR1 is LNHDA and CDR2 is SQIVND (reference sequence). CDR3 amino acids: CASSMTPGQGLYEQYF. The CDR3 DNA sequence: TGTGCCAGTAGTATGACTCCCGGACAGGGGCTTTACGAGCAGTACTTC. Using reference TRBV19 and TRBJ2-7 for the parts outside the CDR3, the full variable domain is DGGITQSPKYLFRKEGQNVTLSCEQNLNHDAMYWYRQDPGQGLRLIYYSQIVNDFQKGDIAEGYSVSREKKESFPLTVTSAQKNPTAFYLCASSMTPGQGLYEQYFGPGTRLTVT.

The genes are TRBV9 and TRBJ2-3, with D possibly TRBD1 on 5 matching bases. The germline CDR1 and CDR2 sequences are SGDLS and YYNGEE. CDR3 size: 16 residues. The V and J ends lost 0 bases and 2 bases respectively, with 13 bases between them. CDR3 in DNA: TGTGCCAGCAGCGTAGAGGGAAGGGGATCCACAGATACGCAGTATTTT. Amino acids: CASSVEGRGSTDTQYF.

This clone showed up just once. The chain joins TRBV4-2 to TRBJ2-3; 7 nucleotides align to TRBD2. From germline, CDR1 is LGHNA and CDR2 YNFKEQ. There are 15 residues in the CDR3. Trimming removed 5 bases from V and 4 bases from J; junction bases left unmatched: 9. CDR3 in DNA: TGTGCCAGCAGCAAAACGACTAGCTTCGCAGATACGCAGTATTTT. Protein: CASSKTTSFADTQYF.

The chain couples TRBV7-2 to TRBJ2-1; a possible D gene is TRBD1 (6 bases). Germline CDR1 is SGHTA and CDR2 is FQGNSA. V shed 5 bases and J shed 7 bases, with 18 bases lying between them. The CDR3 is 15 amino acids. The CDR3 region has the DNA TGTGCCAGCAGCCGAACAGGGACCAAGGGGAATGAGCAGTTCTTC. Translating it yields CASSRTGTKGNEQFF.

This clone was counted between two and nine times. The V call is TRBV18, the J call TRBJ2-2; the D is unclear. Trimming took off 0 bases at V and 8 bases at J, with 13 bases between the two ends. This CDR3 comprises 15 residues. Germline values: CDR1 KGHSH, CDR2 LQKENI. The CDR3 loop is CASSPPGWSKGELFF. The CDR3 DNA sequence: TGTGCCAGCTCACCACCCGGTTGGTCGAAGGGGGAGCTGTTTTTT.

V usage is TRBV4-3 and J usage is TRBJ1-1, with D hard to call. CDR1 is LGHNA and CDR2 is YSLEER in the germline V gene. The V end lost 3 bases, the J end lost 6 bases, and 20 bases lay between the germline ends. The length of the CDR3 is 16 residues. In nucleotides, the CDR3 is TGCGCCAGCAGCCATATCTTGAAGCGGGAGCGGCCTGAAGCTTTCTTT. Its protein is CASSHILKRERPEAFF.

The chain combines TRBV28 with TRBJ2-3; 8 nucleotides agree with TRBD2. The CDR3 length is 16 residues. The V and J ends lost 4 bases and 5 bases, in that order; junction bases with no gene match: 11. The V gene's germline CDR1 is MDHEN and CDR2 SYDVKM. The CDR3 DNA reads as TGTGCCAGCAGTTACCCCGGGGGGGGGAAGAGAGATACGCAGTATTTT. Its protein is CASSYPGGGKRDTQYF. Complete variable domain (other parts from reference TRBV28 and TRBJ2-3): DVKVTQSSRYLVKRTGEKVFLECVQDMDHENMFWYRQDPGLGLRLIYFSYDVKMKEKGDIPEGYSVSREKKERFSLILESASTNQTSMYLCASSYPGGGKRDTQYFGPGTRLTVL.

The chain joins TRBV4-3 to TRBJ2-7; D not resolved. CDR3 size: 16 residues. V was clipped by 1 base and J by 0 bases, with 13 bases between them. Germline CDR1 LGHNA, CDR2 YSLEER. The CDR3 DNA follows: TGCGCCAGCAGCCAAGCCTTGGGCTTTAGCTCCTACGAGCAGTACTTC. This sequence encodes CASSQALGFSSYEQYF.

CDR3 bases: TGTGCCAGCAGCTTAGGGAGTGAGAGGGACGAGCAGTACTTC. It specifies CASSLGSERDEQYF. The V gene is TRBV7-9, the J gene TRBJ2-7; possible D gene TRBD2, 5 bases. This CDR3 spans 14 amino acids. The germline gives CDR1 SEHNR, CDR2 FQNEAQ (reference sequence). The ends were cut back, 1 base at V and 5 bases at J, with 12 bases in the middle.

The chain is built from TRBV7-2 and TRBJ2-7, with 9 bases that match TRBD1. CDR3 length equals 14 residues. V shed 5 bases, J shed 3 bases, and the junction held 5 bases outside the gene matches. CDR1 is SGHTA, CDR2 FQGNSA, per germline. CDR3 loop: CASSPGTGLYEQYF. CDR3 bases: TGTGCCAGCAGCCCCGGGACAGGGCTCTACGAGCAGTACTTC.

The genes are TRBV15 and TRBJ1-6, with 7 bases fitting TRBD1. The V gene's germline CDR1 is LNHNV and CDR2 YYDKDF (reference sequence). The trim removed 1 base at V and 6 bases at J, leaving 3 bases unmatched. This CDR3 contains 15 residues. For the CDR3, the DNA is TGTGCCACCAGCAGAGCTGGGGACAGTAATTCACCCCTCCACTTT. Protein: CATSRAGDSNSPLHF.